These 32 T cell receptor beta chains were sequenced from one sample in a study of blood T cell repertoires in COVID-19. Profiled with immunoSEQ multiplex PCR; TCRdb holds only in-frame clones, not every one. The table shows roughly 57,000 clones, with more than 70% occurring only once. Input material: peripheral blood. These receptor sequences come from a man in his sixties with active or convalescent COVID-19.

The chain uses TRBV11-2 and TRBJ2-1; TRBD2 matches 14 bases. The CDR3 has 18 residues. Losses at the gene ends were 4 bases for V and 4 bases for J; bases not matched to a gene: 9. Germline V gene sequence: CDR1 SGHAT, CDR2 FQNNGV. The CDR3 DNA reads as TGTGCCAGCAGCTCGACCCGGAGACTAGCGGGAGGGTACAATGAGCAGTTCTTC. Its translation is CASSSTRRLAGGYNEQFF.

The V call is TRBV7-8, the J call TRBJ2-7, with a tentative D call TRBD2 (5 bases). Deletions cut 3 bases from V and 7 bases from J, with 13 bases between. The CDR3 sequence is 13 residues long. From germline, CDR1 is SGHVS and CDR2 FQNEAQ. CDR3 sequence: CASSLWGEWEQYF. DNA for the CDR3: TGTGCCAGCAGCTTGTGGGGAGAATGGGAGCAGTACTTC.

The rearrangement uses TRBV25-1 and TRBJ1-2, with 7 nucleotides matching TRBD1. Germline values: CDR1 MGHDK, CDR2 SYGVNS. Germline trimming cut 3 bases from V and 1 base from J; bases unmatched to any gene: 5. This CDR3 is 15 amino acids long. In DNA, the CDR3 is TGTGCCAGCAGTGACCCCGGGACAGTTAACTATGGCTACACCTTC. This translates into CASSDPGTVNYGYTF.

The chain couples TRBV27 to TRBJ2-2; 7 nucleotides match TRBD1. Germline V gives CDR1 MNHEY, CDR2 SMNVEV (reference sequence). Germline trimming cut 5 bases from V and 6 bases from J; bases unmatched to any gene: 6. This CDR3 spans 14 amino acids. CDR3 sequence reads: CASSPTGWAGELFF. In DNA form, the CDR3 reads TGTGCCAGCAGTCCGACAGGGTGGGCCGGGGAGCTGTTTTTT.

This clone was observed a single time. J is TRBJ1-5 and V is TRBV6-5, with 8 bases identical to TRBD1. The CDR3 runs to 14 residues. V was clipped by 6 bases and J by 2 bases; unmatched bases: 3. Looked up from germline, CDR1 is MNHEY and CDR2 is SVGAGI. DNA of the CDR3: TGTGCCAGCAGCCTACAGGGGGGCAATCAGCCCCAGCATTTT. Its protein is CASSLQGGNQPQHF.

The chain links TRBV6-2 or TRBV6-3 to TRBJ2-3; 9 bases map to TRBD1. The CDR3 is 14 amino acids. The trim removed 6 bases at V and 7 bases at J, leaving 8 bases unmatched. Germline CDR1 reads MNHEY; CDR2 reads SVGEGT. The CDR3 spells CASSRTGVGYTQYF. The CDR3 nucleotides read TGTGCCAGCAGCCGGACAGGGGTTGGTTATACGCAGTATTTT.

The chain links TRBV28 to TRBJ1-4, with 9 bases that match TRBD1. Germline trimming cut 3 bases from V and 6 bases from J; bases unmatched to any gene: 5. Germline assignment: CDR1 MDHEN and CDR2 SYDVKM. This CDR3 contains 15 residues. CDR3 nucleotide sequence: TGTGCCAGCAGTTTGGGGGGACAGGGAGATGAAAAACTGTTTTTT. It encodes CASSLGGQGDEKLFF.

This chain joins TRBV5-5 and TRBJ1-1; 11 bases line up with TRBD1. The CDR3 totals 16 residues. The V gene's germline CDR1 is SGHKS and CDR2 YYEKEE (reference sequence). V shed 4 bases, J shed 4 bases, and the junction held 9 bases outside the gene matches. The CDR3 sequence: CASSQRTGGRSTEAFF. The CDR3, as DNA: TGTGCCAGCAGCCAAAGGACAGGGGGCCGGTCCACTGAAGCTTTCTTT. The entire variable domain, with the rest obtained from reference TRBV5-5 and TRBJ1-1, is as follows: DAGVTQSPTHLIKTRGQQVTLRCSPISGHKSVSWYQQVLGQGPQFIFQYYEKEERGRGNFPDRFSARQFPNYSSELNVNALLLGDSALYLCASSQRTGGRSTEAFFGQGTRLTVV.

CDR3 nucleotides: TGTGCCAGTAGTGGCGGGACGGAGAGCAATCAGCCCCAGCATTTT. This encodes CASSGGTESNQPQHF. The chain is built from TRBV19 and TRBJ1-5; TRBD1 is a possible D gene (5 bases). V dropped 5 bases and J dropped 1 base, with 12 bases sitting between them. In germline, CDR1 is LNHDA, CDR2 SQIVND (reference sequence). The CDR3 is made up of 15 amino acids.

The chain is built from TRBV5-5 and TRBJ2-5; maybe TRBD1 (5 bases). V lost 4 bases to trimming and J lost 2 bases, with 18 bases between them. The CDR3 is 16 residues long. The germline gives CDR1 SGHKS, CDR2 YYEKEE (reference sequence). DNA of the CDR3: TGTGCCAGCAGCCCCTCCGGTCTTGCAGGGCAAGAGACCCAGTACTTC. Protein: CASSPSGLAGQETQYF.

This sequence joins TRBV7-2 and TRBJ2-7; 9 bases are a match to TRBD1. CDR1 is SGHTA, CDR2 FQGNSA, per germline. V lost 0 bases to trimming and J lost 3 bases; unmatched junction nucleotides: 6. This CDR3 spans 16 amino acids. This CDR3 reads CASSLAFGTGSYEQYF. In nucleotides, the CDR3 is TGTGCCAGCAGCTTAGCTTTCGGGACAGGGAGCTACGAGCAGTACTTC.

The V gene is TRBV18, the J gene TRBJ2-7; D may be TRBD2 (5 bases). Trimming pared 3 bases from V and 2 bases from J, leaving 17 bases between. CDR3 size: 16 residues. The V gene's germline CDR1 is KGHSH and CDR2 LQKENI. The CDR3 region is CASSPLQGASTYEQYF. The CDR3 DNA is TGTGCCAGCTCACCGCTCCAAGGCGCTAGCACCTACGAGCAGTACTTC.

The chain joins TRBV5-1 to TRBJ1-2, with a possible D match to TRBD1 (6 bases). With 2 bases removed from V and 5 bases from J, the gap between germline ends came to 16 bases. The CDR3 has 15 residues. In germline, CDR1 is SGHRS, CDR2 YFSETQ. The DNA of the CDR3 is TGCGCCAGCAGCTTCCCAGGGGAGTTAGGATATGGCTACACCTTC. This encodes CASSFPGELGYGYTF.

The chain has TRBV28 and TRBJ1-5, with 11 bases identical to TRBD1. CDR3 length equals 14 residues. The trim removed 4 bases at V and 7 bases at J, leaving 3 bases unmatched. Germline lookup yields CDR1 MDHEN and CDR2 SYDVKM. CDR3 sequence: CASSWDRGSQPQHF. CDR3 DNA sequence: TGTGCCAGCAGTTGGGACAGGGGGAGCCAGCCCCAGCATTTT.

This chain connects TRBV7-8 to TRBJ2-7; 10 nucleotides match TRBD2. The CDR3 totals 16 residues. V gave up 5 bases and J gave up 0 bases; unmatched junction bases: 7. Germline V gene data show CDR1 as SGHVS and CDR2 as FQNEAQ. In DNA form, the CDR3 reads TGTGCCAGCAGCCGATGGACTAGCGGAAGCTCCTACGAGCAGTACTTC. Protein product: CASSRWTSGSSYEQYF. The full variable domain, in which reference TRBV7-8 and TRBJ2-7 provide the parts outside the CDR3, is GAGVSQSPRYKVAKRGQDVALRCDPISGHVSLFWYQQALGQGPEFLTYFQNEAQLDKSGLPSDRFFAERPEGSVSTLKIQRTQQEDSAVYLCASSRWTSGSSYEQYFGPGTRLTVT.

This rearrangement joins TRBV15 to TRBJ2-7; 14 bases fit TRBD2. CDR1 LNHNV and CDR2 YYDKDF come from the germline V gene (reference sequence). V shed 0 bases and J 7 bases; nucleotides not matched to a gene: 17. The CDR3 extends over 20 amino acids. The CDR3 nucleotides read TGTGCCACCAGCAGAGAACCACCAAACCTGGGACTAGCGGGAGTCAATGAGCAGTACTTC. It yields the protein CATSREPPNLGLAGVNEQYF. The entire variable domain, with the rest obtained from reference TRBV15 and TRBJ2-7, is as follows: DAMVIQNPRYQVTQFGKPVTLSCSQTLNHNVMYWYQQKSSQAPKLLFHYYDKDFNNEADTPDNFQSRRPNTSFCFLDIRSPGLGDTAMYLCATSREPPNLGLAGVNEQYFGPGTRLTVT.

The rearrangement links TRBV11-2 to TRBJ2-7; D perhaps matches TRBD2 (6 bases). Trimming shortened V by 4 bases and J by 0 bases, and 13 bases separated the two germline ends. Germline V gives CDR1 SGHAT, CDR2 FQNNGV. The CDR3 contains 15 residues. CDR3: CASSSTSGSSYEQYF. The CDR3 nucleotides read TGTGCCAGCAGCTCTACCAGCGGGTCCTCCTACGAGCAGTACTTC.

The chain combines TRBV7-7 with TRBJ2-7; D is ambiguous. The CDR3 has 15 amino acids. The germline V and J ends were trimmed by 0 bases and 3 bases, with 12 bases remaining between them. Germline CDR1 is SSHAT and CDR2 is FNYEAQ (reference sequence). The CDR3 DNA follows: TGTGCCAGCAGCTTAGCGCTTAGTAGCAACTACGAGCAGTACTTC. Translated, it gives CASSLALSSNYEQYF. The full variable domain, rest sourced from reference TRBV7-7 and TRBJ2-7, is GAGVSQSPRYKVTKRGQDVTLRCDPISSHATLYWYQQALGQGPEFLTYFNYEAQPDKSGLPSDRFSAERPEGSISTLTIQRTEQRDSAMYRCASSLALSSNYEQYFGPGTRLTVT.

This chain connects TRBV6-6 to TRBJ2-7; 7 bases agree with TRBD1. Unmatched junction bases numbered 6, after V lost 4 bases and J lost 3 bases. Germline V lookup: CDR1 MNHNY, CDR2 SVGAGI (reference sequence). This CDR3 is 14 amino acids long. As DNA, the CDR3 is TGTGCCAGCAGTTCGACAGGGAAGAACTACGAGCAGTACTTC. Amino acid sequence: CASSSTGKNYEQYF.

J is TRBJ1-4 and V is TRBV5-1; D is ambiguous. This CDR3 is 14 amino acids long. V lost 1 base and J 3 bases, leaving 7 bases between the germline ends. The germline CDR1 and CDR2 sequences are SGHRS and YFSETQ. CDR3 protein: CASSLWAPNEKLFF. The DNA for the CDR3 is TGCGCCAGCAGCTTGTGGGCCCCTAATGAAAAACTGTTTTTT. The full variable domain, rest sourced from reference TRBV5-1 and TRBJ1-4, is KAGVTQTPRYLIKTRGQQVTLSCSPISGHRSVSWYQQTPGQGLQFLFEYFSETQRNKGNFPGRFSGRQFSNSRSEMNVSTLELGDSALYLCASSLWAPNEKLFFGSGTQLSVL.

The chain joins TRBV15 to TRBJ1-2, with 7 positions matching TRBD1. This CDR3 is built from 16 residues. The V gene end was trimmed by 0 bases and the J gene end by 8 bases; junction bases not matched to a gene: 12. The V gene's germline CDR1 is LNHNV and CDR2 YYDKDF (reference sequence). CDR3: CATSRDMFRQGEGYTF. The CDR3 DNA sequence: TGTGCCACCAGCAGAGATATGTTCCGGCAGGGGGAGGGCTACACCTTC.

The CDR3 reads CASSLDSGKGTGELFF. Here the CDR3 DNA reads TGCGCCAGCAGCTTGGATAGCGGGAAGGGGACCGGGGAGCTGTTTTTT. This chain connects TRBV5-1 to TRBJ2-2; 8 nucleotides align to TRBD2. Germline trimming cut 0 bases from V and 5 bases from J; bases unmatched to any gene: 6. The CDR3 runs 16 residues. The germline V gene has CDR1 SGHRS and CDR2 YFSETQ.

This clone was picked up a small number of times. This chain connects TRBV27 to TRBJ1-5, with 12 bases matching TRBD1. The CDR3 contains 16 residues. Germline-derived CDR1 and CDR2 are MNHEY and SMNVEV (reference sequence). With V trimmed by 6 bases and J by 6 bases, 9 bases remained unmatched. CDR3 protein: CASRLMGQGARQPQHF. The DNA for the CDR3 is TGTGCCAGCAGGCTCATGGGACAGGGGGCTCGTCAGCCCCAGCATTTT.

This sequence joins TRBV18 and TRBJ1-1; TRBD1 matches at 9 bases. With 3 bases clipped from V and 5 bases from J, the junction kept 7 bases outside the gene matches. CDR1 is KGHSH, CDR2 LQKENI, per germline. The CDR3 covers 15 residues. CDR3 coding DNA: TGTGCCAGCTCACCCCTGGACAGGGGAGGAACTGAAGCTTTCTTT. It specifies CASSPLDRGGTEAFF.

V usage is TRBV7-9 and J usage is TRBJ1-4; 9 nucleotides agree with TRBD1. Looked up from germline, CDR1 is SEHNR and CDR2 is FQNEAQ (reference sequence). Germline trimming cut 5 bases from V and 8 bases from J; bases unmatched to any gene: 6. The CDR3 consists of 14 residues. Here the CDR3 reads CASSIGTGREKLFF. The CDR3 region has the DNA TGTGCCAGCAGCATCGGGACAGGGCGAGAAAAACTGTTTTTT.

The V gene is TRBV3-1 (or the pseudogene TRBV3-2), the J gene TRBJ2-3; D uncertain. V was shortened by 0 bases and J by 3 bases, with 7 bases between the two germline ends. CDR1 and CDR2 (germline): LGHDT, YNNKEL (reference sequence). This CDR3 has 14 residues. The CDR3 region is CASSQDPFTDTQYF. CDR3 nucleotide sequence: TGTGCCAGCAGCCAAGATCCCTTTACAGATACGCAGTATTTT.

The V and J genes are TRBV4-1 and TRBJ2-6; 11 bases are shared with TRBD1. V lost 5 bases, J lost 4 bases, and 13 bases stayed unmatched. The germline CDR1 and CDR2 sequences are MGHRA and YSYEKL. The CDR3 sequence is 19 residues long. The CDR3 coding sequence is TGCGCCAGCAGCAGAGGACAGGGGGCGCCACTAGGAGGGGCCAACGTCCTGACTTTC. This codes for CASSRGQGAPLGGANVLTF.

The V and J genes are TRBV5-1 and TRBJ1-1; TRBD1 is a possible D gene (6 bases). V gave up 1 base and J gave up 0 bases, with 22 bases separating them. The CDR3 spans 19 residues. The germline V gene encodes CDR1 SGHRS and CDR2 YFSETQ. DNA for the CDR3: TGCGCCAGCAGCTTGCCTCGGGACATCGGAGGTAAGATGAACACTGAAGCTTTCTTT. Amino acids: CASSLPRDIGGKMNTEAFF.

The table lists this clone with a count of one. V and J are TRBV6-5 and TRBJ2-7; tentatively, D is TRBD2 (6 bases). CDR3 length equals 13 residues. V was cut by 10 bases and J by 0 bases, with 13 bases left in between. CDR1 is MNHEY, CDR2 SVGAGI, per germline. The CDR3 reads CAIRGTASYEQYF. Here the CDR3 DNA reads TGTGCCATCCGGGGGACGGCCTCCTACGAGCAGTACTTC.

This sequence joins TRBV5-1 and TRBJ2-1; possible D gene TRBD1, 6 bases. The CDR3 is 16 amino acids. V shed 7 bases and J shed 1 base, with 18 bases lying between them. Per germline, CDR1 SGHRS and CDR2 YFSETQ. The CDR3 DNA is TGCGCCAGCGATCGAGGTACAGGGACATCCTACAATGAGCAGTTCTTC. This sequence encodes CASDRGTGTSYNEQFF.

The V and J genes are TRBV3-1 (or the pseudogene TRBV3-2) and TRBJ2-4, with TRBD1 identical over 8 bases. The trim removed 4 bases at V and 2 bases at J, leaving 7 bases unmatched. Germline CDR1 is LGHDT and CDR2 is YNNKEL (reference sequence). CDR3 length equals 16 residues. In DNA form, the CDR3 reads TGTGCCAGCAGCCCGAGGACAGGGTTGACCAAAAACATTCAGTACTTC. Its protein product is CASSPRTGLTKNIQYF.

This chain's CDR3 is CASSPGTRGSGYTF. The CDR3 DNA sequence: TGTGCCAGCTCACCCGGGACCCGGGGGAGTGGCTACACCTTC. The chain joins TRBV18 to TRBJ1-2; a weak D match, TRBD1 (5 bases). Germline CDR1 reads KGHSH; CDR2 reads LQKENI. V was shortened by 3 bases and J by 7 bases, with 15 bases between the two germline ends. CDR3 length: 14 amino acids.